This T cell receptor (beta chain) was sequenced for a study of blood T cell repertoires in COVID-19. Methods used by the authors: Quantification of nucleated cells was approximated via reference gene primer amplification. Here immunoSEQ multiplex PCR was the method, and the copy in TCRdb shows in-frame clones only, minus some. The V and J calls and clone size are taken from that table; D and trimming were inferred from the DNA. This sample has roughly 150,000 clones, with about 80% found just once. This clone was recorded once. The V gene end was trimmed by 4 bases and the J gene end by 1 base; junction bases not matched to a gene: 4. There are 15 residues in the CDR3. Germline CDR1 and CDR2: SGHVS and FQNEAQ.

This rearrangement joins TRBV7-8 to TRBJ2-3; 8 positions agree with TRBD2. The source of this sequence is a human donor in a cohort sampled during active COVID-19. The sample taken for sequencing was peripheral blood. The CDR3 region has the DNA TGTGCCAGCAGCTCACGCGGGGGGCGCACAGATACGCAGTATTTT. Encoded protein: CASSSRGGRTDTQYF.